This is a list of T cell receptor beta chains from one sample in a study of blood T cell repertoires in COVID-19. The data were produced by immunoSEQ multiplex PCR, yet TCRdb's version contains in-frame clones alone and is incomplete. The sample gives approximately 180,000 clones, about 85% of which show up once; 9.8% is in the top ten. Sequencing was performed on peripheral blood. These receptor sequences come from a woman older than 75 with acute or convalescent COVID-19. CDR3s include the opening cysteine and the closing phenylalanine or tryptophan. The order of the fields is J gene, V gene, clone size, D gene, CDR3 protein, CDR3 DNA. D genes are given only for firm matches. Clone size is not always given. Where it is, it says once, few, many or a class for expanded clones.

J gene: TRBJ2-7; V gene: TRBV30; clone size: NA; D gene: TRBD1; CDR3 protein: CAWSAYRDRGRYEQYF; CDR3 DNA: TGTGCCTGGAGTGCGTACCGAGACAGGGGGCGGTACGAGCAGTACTTC
J gene: TRBJ2-1; V gene: TRBV27; clone size: NA; D gene: TRBD2; CDR3 protein: CASSRTSGGIYNEQFF; CDR3 DNA: TGTGCCAGCAGCCGGACTAGCGGGGGGATATACAATGAGCAGTTCTTC
J gene: TRBJ1-6; V gene: TRBV27; clone size: few; D gene: NA; CDR3 protein: CASSLLNSPLHF; CDR3 DNA: TGTGCCAGCAGTTTATTAAATTCACCCCTCCACTTT
J gene: TRBJ1-2; V gene: TRBV18; clone size: NA; D gene: NA; CDR3 protein: CASSPPSGGGGYTF; CDR3 DNA: TGTGCCAGCTCACCACCTAGTGGGGGCGGTGGCTACACCTTC
J gene: TRBJ1-5; V gene: TRBV19; clone size: NA; D gene: TRBD1; CDR3 protein: CASNKSGGATQPQHF; CDR3 DNA: TGTGCCAGTAATAAATCAGGGGGCGCGACCCAGCCCCAGCATTTT
J gene: TRBJ1-2; V gene: TRBV7-2; clone size: NA; D gene: TRBD1; CDR3 protein: CASSLAGGYGYTF; CDR3 DNA: TGTGCCAGCAGCTTGGCAGGGGGCTATGGCTACACCTTC
J gene: TRBJ2-7; V gene: TRBV5-6; clone size: NA; D gene: NA; CDR3 protein: CASAPWSSYEQYF; CDR3 DNA: TGTGCCAGCGCCCCGTGGAGCTCCTACGAGCAGTACTTC
J gene: TRBJ1-3; V gene: TRBV4-3; clone size: NA; D gene: NA; CDR3 protein: CASSQEVGVGGNTIYF; CDR3 DNA: TGCGCCAGCAGCCAAGAGGTCGGGGTGGGCGGAAACACCATATATTTT
J gene: TRBJ1-2; V gene: TRBV6-5; clone size: NA; D gene: TRBD1; CDR3 protein: CAISDRSSSYGYTF; CDR3 DNA: TGTGCCATCTCGGACAGGTCTTCTAGCTATGGCTACACCTTC
J gene: TRBJ2-3; V gene: TRBV5-6; clone size: NA; D gene: TRBD2; CDR3 protein: CASSLVGVAGGHGADTQYF; CDR3 DNA: TGTGCCAGCAGCCTGGTCGGGGTAGCGGGGGGGCACGGGGCAGATACGCAGTATTTT
J gene: TRBJ1-2; V gene: TRBV28; clone size: NA; D gene: TRBD1; CDR3 protein: CASTRQGLMGYTF; CDR3 DNA: TGTGCCAGCACTAGACAGGGGTTAATGGGCTACACCTTC
J gene: TRBJ2-7; V gene: TRBV7-8; clone size: NA; D gene: TRBD2; CDR3 protein: CASSLVGSGTSYEQYF; CDR3 DNA: TGTGCCAGCAGCTTAGTGGGTAGCGGGACCTCCTACGAGCAGTACTTC
J gene: TRBJ1-3; V gene: TRBV5-4; clone size: NA; D gene: NA; CDR3 protein: CASSLGPPTQGGGNTIYF; CDR3 DNA: TGTGCCAGCAGCTTGGGGCCTCCCACACAGGGTGGTGGAAACACCATATATTTT
J gene: TRBJ1-5; V gene: TRBV3-1/TRBV3-2; clone size: NA; D gene: NA; CDR3 protein: CASSQAGLSNQPQHF; CDR3 DNA: TGTGCCAGCAGCCAGGCAGGGCTTAGCAATCAGCCCCAGCATTTT
J gene: TRBJ2-5; V gene: TRBV29-1; clone size: NA; D gene: NA; CDR3 protein: CSVEGQGGEETQYF; CDR3 DNA: TGCAGCGTTGAGGGGCAGGGAGGCGAAGAGACCCAGTACTTC
J gene: TRBJ2-3; V gene: TRBV27; clone size: NA; D gene: NA; CDR3 protein: CASSPPPGTTQYF; CDR3 DNA: TGTGCCAGCAGTCCCCCCCCGGGGACAACGCAGTATTTT
J gene: TRBJ2-3; V gene: TRBV27; clone size: NA; D gene: TRBD2; CDR3 protein: CASSSSRLAASTDTQYF; CDR3 DNA: TGTGCCAGCAGTTCTTCCCGACTAGCGGCTAGCACAGATACGCAGTATTTT
J gene: TRBJ2-7; V gene: TRBV4-1; clone size: NA; D gene: TRBD1; CDR3 protein: CASSQQTGPRGYEQYF; CDR3 DNA: TGCGCCAGCAGCCAACAGACAGGGCCCCGAGGCTACGAGCAGTACTTC
J gene: TRBJ2-3; V gene: TRBV7-2; clone size: NA; D gene: NA; CDR3 protein: CASSQRRGGADTQYF; CDR3 DNA: TGTGCCAGCAGCCAAAGAAGAGGGGGGGCAGATACGCAGTATTTT
J gene: TRBJ1-2; V gene: TRBV5-1; clone size: NA; D gene: NA; CDR3 protein: CASSPQENYGYTF; CDR3 DNA: TGCGCCAGCAGCCCACAGGAGAACTATGGCTACACCTTC
J gene: TRBJ1-4; V gene: TRBV10-1; clone size: NA; D gene: TRBD1; CDR3 protein: CASSESGQGGKLFF; CDR3 DNA: TGCGCCAGCAGTGAGTCAGGACAGGGAGGAAAACTGTTTTTT
J gene: TRBJ2-3; V gene: TRBV29-1; clone size: NA; D gene: NA; CDR3 protein: CSVEGEIKIDTQYF; CDR3 DNA: TGCAGCGTTGAAGGAGAAATTAAGATTGATACGCAGTATTTT
J gene: TRBJ2-5; V gene: TRBV6-6; clone size: NA; D gene: TRBD2; CDR3 protein: CASRERGSETQYF; CDR3 DNA: TGTGCCAGCCGAGAGCGGGGATCGGAGACCCAGTACTTC
J gene: TRBJ1-1; V gene: TRBV3-1/TRBV3-2; clone size: few; D gene: NA; CDR3 protein: CASSRGDGASSNTEAFF; CDR3 DNA: TGTGCCAGCAGCCGGGGGGATGGGGCCTCCTCGAACACTGAAGCTTTCTTT
J gene: TRBJ2-7; V gene: TRBV19; clone size: few; D gene: TRBD2; CDR3 protein: CASKGGRGSYEQYF; CDR3 DNA: TGTGCCAGTAAGGGCGGGAGAGGCTCCTACGAGCAGTACTTC
J gene: TRBJ1-1; V gene: TRBV6-2/TRBV6-3; clone size: NA; D gene: NA; CDR3 protein: CASSPSGGRRTEAFF; CDR3 DNA: TGTGCCAGCAGTCCCTCGGGAGGACGAAGGACTGAAGCTTTCTTT
J gene: TRBJ2-3; V gene: TRBV21-1; clone size: NA; D gene: NA; CDR3 protein: CASSKARGHHTDTQYF; CDR3 DNA: TGTGCCAGCAGCAAAGCAAGAGGCCATCACACAGATACGCAGTATTTT
J gene: TRBJ2-1; V gene: TRBV19; clone size: NA; D gene: NA; CDR3 protein: CASSPRPGGPLSSYNEQFF; CDR3 DNA: TGTGCCAGTAGTCCGCGCCCCGGGGGGCCTTTGAGCTCCTACAATGAGCAGTTCTTC
J gene: TRBJ1-4; V gene: TRBV5-1; clone size: NA; D gene: NA; CDR3 protein: CASSLTASEGEKLFF; CDR3 DNA: TGCGCCAGCAGCTTGACAGCATCGGAGGGTGAAAAACTGTTTTTT
J gene: TRBJ1-2; V gene: TRBV5-1; clone size: NA; D gene: TRBD1; CDR3 protein: CASSPAGTGADYGYTF; CDR3 DNA: TGCGCCAGCAGCCCGGCCGGGACAGGGGCGGACTATGGCTACACCTTC
J gene: TRBJ1-2; V gene: TRBV5-4; clone size: NA; D gene: NA; CDR3 protein: CASSPQGRYGYTF; CDR3 DNA: TGTGCCAGCAGCCCACAGGGTCGGTATGGCTACACCTTC
J gene: TRBJ1-1; V gene: TRBV18; clone size: few; D gene: NA; CDR3 protein: CASSPGNTEAFF; CDR3 DNA: TGTGCCAGCTCACCCGGGAACACTGAAGCTTTCTTT
J gene: TRBJ1-5; V gene: TRBV5-1; clone size: once; D gene: TRBD1; CDR3 protein: CASSLDREYQPQHF; CDR3 DNA: TGCGCCAGCAGCCTGGACAGGGAATATCAGCCCCAGCATTTT
J gene: TRBJ1-4; V gene: TRBV7-8; clone size: few; D gene: NA; CDR3 protein: CASSHGLPNEKLFF; CDR3 DNA: TGTGCCAGCAGCCACGGACTCCCCAATGAAAAACTGTTTTTT
J gene: TRBJ1-1; V gene: TRBV6-5; clone size: NA; D gene: NA; CDR3 protein: CASLGQGSTEAFF; CDR3 DNA: TGTGCCAGCTTGGGCCAGGGGAGCACTGAAGCTTTCTTT
J gene: TRBJ1-2; V gene: TRBV27; clone size: NA; D gene: NA; CDR3 protein: CASSPRETLYGYTF; CDR3 DNA: TGTGCCAGCAGTCCACGGGAGACACTATATGGCTACACCTTC
J gene: TRBJ2-7; V gene: TRBV6-5; clone size: NA; D gene: NA; CDR3 protein: CASSLTGGLRVGQYF; CDR3 DNA: TGTGCCAGCAGTCTTACAGGGGGACTACGAGTCGGGCAGTACTTC
J gene: TRBJ2-5; V gene: TRBV6-2/TRBV6-3; clone size: NA; D gene: NA; CDR3 protein: CASSYSFAGETQYF; CDR3 DNA: TGTGCCAGCAGTTACTCTTTTGCGGGTGAGACCCAGTACTTC
J gene: TRBJ2-2; V gene: TRBV7-9; clone size: NA; D gene: TRBD2; CDR3 protein: CASSLAPGLAGGITGELFF; CDR3 DNA: TGTGCCAGCAGCTTAGCGCCGGGACTAGCGGGGGGGATCACCGGGGAGCTGTTTTTT
J gene: TRBJ2-2; V gene: TRBV7-2; clone size: NA; D gene: TRBD2; CDR3 protein: CASSRGRPGTGELFF; CDR3 DNA: TGTGCCAGCAGTCGCGGGAGGCCGGGGACCGGGGAGCTGTTTTTT